The source of this T cell receptor beta chain is a study of blood T cell repertoires in COVID-19. As for the study in general: T cells, B-cell-depleted T cells, or PBMCs provided the cDNA or gDNA that served as material.

Generated by immunoSEQ multiplex PCR, the TCRdb table keeps only in-frame clones and is missing some. The sample contains some 300,000 clones, about nine tenths of which appear only once. This CDR3 comprises 15 residues. Looked up from germline, CDR1 is MNHEY and CDR2 is SVGAGI. Trimming removed 0 bases from V and 4 bases from J, with 12 bases in between. This TCR came from a young woman who had recovered from COVID-19. The sequenced sample was peripheral blood. This chain links TRBV6-5 with TRBJ1-2; perhaps TRBD1 as D (5 bases). The CDR3 reads CASSYSHRFSYGYTF. The CDR3 nucleotides are TGTGCCAGCAGTTACTCCCACAGGTTTAGCTATGGCTACACCTTC.